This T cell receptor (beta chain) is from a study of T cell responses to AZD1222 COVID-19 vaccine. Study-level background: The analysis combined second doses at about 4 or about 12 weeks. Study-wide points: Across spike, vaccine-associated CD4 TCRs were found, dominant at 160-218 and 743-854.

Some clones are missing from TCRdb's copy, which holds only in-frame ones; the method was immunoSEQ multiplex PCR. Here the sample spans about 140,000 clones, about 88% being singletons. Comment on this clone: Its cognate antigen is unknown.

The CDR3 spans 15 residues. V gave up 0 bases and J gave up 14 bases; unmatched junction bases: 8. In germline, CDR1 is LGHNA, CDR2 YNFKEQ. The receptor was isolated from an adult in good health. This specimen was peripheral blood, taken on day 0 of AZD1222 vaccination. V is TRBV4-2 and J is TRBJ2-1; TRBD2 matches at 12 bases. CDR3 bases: TGTGCCAGCAGCCAAGATCGGCTAGCGGGGGGGCAAGAGTTCTTC. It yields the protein CASSQDRLAGGQEFF.